The 22 T cell receptor beta chains reported below all come from one sample, sequenced in a study of read filtering for tumor transcriptome and immune sequencing. This library used roughly 0.4 ug RNA and molecular barcoded adaptors spanning alpha/delta and beta/gamma chains. TCRdb called the reads again in MiXCR, with one record for every CDR3 protein. Here the sample spans approximately 90,000 distinct CDR3 sequences, about a fifth being singletons. Sequencing used a population of CD138-negative cells sorted from bone marrow. Receptor source: a donor older than 35 with multiple myeloma.

This clonotype occurred many times. The chain has TRBV28 and TRBJ2-5; 8 bases are a match to TRBD2. With V trimmed by 7 bases and J by 5 bases, 9 bases remained unmatched. The germline V gene encodes CDR1 MDHEN and CDR2 SYDVKM. There are 14 residues in the CDR3. DNA for the CDR3: TGTGCCAGCACGGGGGGGGGAAACTGGGAGACCCAGTACTTC. Translated, it gives CASTGGGNWETQYF.

As regards this clonotype: A read error is possible here, since a much larger clone lies one base away. This chain links TRBV3-1 with TRBJ2-7; D perhaps matches TRBD2 (6 bases). Germline lookup yields CDR1 LGHDT and CDR2 YNNKEL (reference sequence). This CDR3 is 13 amino acids long. CDR3 coding DNA: TGTGCCAGCGGCCACGGACTAAACTACGAGCAGTACTTC. Its protein product is CASGHGLNYEQYF.

There are many counts of this clonotype. V is TRBV5-1 and J is TRBJ1-5; 9 bases agree with TRBD1. CDR3 length equals 13 residues. Germline CDR1 SGHRS, CDR2 YFSETQ. V trimming: 3 bases; J trimming: 5 bases; junction bases outside the gene matches: 0. The CDR3 loop is CASSWDRDQPQHF. In DNA form, the CDR3 reads TGCGCCAGCAGCTGGGACAGGGATCAGCCCCAGCATTTT.

This clonotype was observed many times. The gene calls are TRBV7-9 and TRBJ2-6; 9 positions match TRBD1. This CDR3 has 18 amino acids. Looked up from germline, CDR1 is SEHNR and CDR2 is FQNEAQ (reference sequence). V was clipped by 6 bases and J by 2 bases; unmatched bases: 11. CDR3 in DNA: TGTGCCAGCAGACTACCGGGACAGGGAGGTACTGGGGCCAACGTCCTGACTTTC. The encoded protein is CASRLPGQGGTGANVLTF.

Worth noting for this clonotype: This may come from a read error, since a much larger clone is one base off. The genes are TRBV4-1 and TRBJ2-3; D possibly corresponds to TRBD2 (5 bases). The CDR3 length is 17 residues. CDR1 and CDR2 from the germline V gene are MGHRA and YSYEKL. In nucleotides, the CDR3 is TGCGCCAGCAGCCAAACGCCCGGGATTGTGGGCGCAGATACGCAGTGTTTT. This codes for CASSQTPGIVGADTQCF.

About this clonotype: With a much larger clone just one base away, this may be a read error. The chain uses TRBV18 and TRBJ2-1; D gene ambiguous. Trimming cost V 5 bases and J 0 bases, with 8 bases left between them. Per germline, CDR1 KGHSH and CDR2 LQKENI. This CDR3 spans 14 amino acids. CDR3 sequence: CASSGGDSYNEQFF. Written as DNA, the CDR3 is TGTGCCAGCTCAGGTGGGGACTCCTACAATGAGCAGTTCTTC.

For this clonotype: This may stem from a read error, because a much larger clone lies one nucleotide away. The conserved final phenylalanine or tryptophan is absent from the CDR3, which likely points to a read error. The V call is TRBV10-3, the J call TRBJ2-3; 12 nucleotides line up with TRBD2. J lost 1 base, V lost 6 bases, and 11 bases had no gene match. The CDR3 loop spans 18 amino acids. Germline V CDR1 and CDR2: ENHRY, SYGVKD. CDR3 sequence (DNA): TGTGCCATCAGCCTACGACTAGCGGGGGCAGGGGGCACAGATACGCAGTATCTT. Its protein is CAISLRLAGAGGTDTQYL.

This clonotype was counted many times. The chain recombines TRBV4-1 with TRBJ2-5; perhaps TRBD2 as D (6 bases). With 3 bases removed from V and 3 bases from J, the gap between germline ends came to 17 bases. This CDR3 has 16 amino acids. The germline CDR1 and CDR2 sequences are MGHRA and YSYEKL. Written as DNA, the CDR3 is TGCGCCAGCAGCCACCCGGGGAGGAGTATCGAAGAGACCCAGTACTTC. Protein: CASSHPGRSIEETQYF.

Ten or more counts support this clonotype. The chain couples TRBV5-1 to TRBJ2-7; the D is unclear. This CDR3 has 13 residues. The germline CDR1 and CDR2 sequences are SGHRS and YFSETQ. V lost 2 bases, J lost 4 bases, and 10 bases lay in between. CDR3 nucleotides: TGCGCCAGCAGCTTTTCGGATAGATACGAGCAGTACTTC. This codes for CASSFSDRYEQYF.

Ten or more counts support this clonotype. The rearrangement uses TRBV2 and TRBJ2-3; D is undetermined. Per germline, CDR1 SNHLY and CDR2 FYNNEI. Trimming cost V 6 bases and J 1 base, with 11 bases left between them. This CDR3 is 14 amino acids long. Here the CDR3 reads CASRGRWGTDTQYF. CDR3 bases: TGTGCCAGCAGAGGAAGGTGGGGCACAGATACGCAGTATTTT.

This clonotype was recorded a few times. The chain uses TRBV2 and TRBJ2-1; TRBD2 aligns across 9 bases. Trimming took 5 bases from V and 6 from J; bases not matched to a gene: 8. The CDR3 is 15 residues long. From germline, CDR1 is SNHLY and CDR2 FYNNEI. The CDR3 protein is CASSKQAGGRNEQFF. For the CDR3, the DNA is TGTGCCAGCAGTAAACAGGCGGGGGGGCGCAATGAGCAGTTCTTC.

There are many counts of this clonotype. The chain is built from TRBV12-3 or TRBV12-4 and TRBJ2-2; D remains ambiguous. The CDR3 has 16 residues. The V end lost 6 bases, the J end lost 8 bases, and 22 bases lay between the germline ends. CDR3 sequence (DNA): TGTGCCAGCAGCCAACCGGTGATTGGGAAAGGAGGGGAGCTGTTTTTT. Translation gives CASSQPVIGKGGELFF.

This clonotype was counted at least ten times. The rearrangement joins TRBV28 to TRBJ2-1; D is perhaps TRBD1 (6 bases). Trimming took off 6 bases at V and 4 bases at J, with 10 bases between the two ends. Germline CDR1 and CDR2: MDHEN and SYDVKM. This CDR3 region has 13 residues. The CDR3 reads CASRRTEYNEQFF. The CDR3 nucleotides read TGTGCCAGCAGAAGGACAGAGTACAATGAGCAGTTCTTC.

The chain joins TRBV29-1 to TRBJ1-5; no definite D call. The CDR3 runs 13 residues. Trimming pared 7 bases from V and 4 bases from J, leaving 14 bases between. Germline V gene sequence: CDR1 SQVTM, CDR2 ANQGSEA. The CDR3 nucleotides read TGCAGCGCGACGTCCCAGGAGAATCAGCCCCAGCATTTT. Encoded protein: CSATSQENQPQHF.

This clonotype was counted a few times. The CDR3 loop is CASSPGYTF. CDR3 DNA: TGTGCCAGCAGTCCTGGCTACACCTTC. The rearrangement uses TRBV7-9 and TRBJ1-2, with D hard to call. Per the germline V gene, CDR1 is SEHNR and CDR2 is FQNEAQ (reference sequence). Trimming left V 6 bases short and J 7 bases short, with 3 bases between. The CDR3 length is 9 residues.

This clonotype has a handful of counts. V and J are TRBV7-9 and TRBJ2-5; 8 positions agree with TRBD1. J lost 2 bases, V lost 4 bases, and 9 bases had no gene match. Germline V CDR1 and CDR2: SEHNR, FQNEAQ (reference sequence). The length of the CDR3 is 16 residues. The CDR3, as DNA: TGTGCCAGCAGCTACGAGCCCTGGACAGGGCAAGAGACCCAGTACTTC. Protein sequence: CASSYEPWTGQETQYF.

The chain combines TRBV11-2 with TRBJ1-2; no reliable D call. The CDR3 spans 16 residues. Trimming shortened V by 5 bases and J by 5 bases, and 21 bases separated the two germline ends. Germline V gene lookup returns CDR1 SGHAT and CDR2 FQNNGV. As DNA, the CDR3 is TGTGCCAGCAGCCCCCTAGTCGGAGGGAACGGTTATGGCTACACCTTC. It specifies CASSPLVGGNGYGYTF. Variable domain in full (rest from reference TRBV11-2 and TRBJ1-2): EAGVAQSPRYKIIEKRQSVAFWCNPISGHATLYWYQQILGQGPKLLIQFQNNGVVDDSQLPKDRFSAERLKGVDSTLKIQPAKLEDSAVYLCASSPLVGGNGYGYTFGSGTRLTVV.

This clonotype has ten or more counts. This chain links TRBV6-5 with TRBJ2-5; 9 bases align to TRBD2. Germline assignment: CDR1 MNHEY and CDR2 SVGAGI. The junction had 6 bases not matched to a gene; V was cut back by 7 bases and J by 6 bases. This CDR3 spans 13 amino acids. This chain's CDR3 is CASKRTSAQTQYF. The CDR3 DNA sequence: TGTGCCAGCAAAAGGACTAGCGCGCAGACCCAGTACTTC.

Ten or more counts support this clonotype. The chain carries TRBV5-1 and TRBJ2-7; TRBD1 is a possible D gene (6 bases). Germline V gene sequence: CDR1 SGHRS, CDR2 YFSETQ. Trimming removed 0 bases from V and 2 bases from J, with 12 bases in between. The CDR3 length is 15 residues. The CDR3: CASSLVPGQTYEQYF. In DNA, the CDR3 is TGCGCCAGCAGCTTGGTACCGGGACAAACCTACGAGCAGTACTTC.

This clonotype occurred a few times. The chain recombines TRBV2 with TRBJ2-5, with D perhaps TRBD1 (6 bases). The CDR3 spans 15 residues. CDR1 and CDR2 (germline): SNHLY, FYNNEI. Trimming cost V 6 bases and J 1 base, with 15 bases left between them. Here the CDR3 DNA reads TGTGCCAGCAGGCTCCGGGACAACTCCCAAGAGACCCAGTACTTC. This codes for CASRLRDNSQETQYF.

This clonotype occurred many times. V and J are TRBV29-1 and TRBJ1-1; D is uncertain. There are 13 residues in the CDR3. The germline CDR1 and CDR2 sequences are SQVTM and ANQGSEA. The germline V and J ends were trimmed by 2 bases and 1 base, with 8 bases remaining between them. The CDR3 loop is CSVERLPNTEAFF. CDR3 DNA: TGCAGCGTTGAAAGGCTGCCGAACACTGAAGCTTTCTTT.

The V call is TRBV7-9, the J call TRBJ2-5; 7 nucleotides agree with TRBD1. With V trimmed by 5 bases and J by 1 base, 4 bases remained unmatched. The CDR3 length is 14 residues. Germline CDR1 reads SEHNR; CDR2 reads FQNEAQ (reference sequence). The CDR3 loop is CASSATGVQETQYF. CDR3 in DNA: TGTGCCAGCAGCGCAACAGGGGTCCAAGAGACCCAGTACTTC.